The 4 T cell receptor beta chains reported below all come from one sample, sequenced in a study of blood T cell repertoires in COVID-19. The data were produced by immunoSEQ multiplex PCR, yet TCRdb's version contains in-frame clones alone and is incomplete. The sample holds approximately 180,000 clones; over 80% are singletons and the top ten take 6% to 7%. Sequencing used peripheral blood. These receptors all stem from a woman between 40 and 55 years old with COVID-19, enrolled during active disease.

The chain joins TRBV27 to TRBJ2-7, with 9 bases fitting TRBD1. The germline V gene has CDR1 MNHEY and CDR2 SMNVEV (reference sequence). Trimming cost V 2 bases and J 2 bases; bases outside gene matches: 16. This CDR3 spans 19 amino acids. CDR3 loop: CASSLRISAGQGIPYEQYF. The CDR3 coding sequence is TGTGCCAGCAGTTTAAGGATCTCTGCGGGACAGGGAATCCCCTACGAGCAGTACTTC.

The chain links TRBV24-1 to TRBJ1-2; 7 positions match TRBD1. Germline V gene sequence: CDR1 KGHDR, CDR2 SFDVKD. Trimming took 3 bases from V and 4 from J; bases not matched to a gene: 4. The CDR3 spans 14 residues. In DNA, the CDR3 is TGTGCCACCAGTGATCCTGACAGGGTCTATGGCTACACCTTC. It translates to CATSDPDRVYGYTF.

This clone has more than one count but fewer than ten. This chain uses TRBV5-1 with TRBJ1-2; the match to TRBD1 covers 10 bases. The CDR3 totals 14 residues. V lost 4 bases and J lost 7; bases outside the gene matches: 7. Germline CDR1 is SGHRS and CDR2 is YFSETQ. Here the CDR3 reads CASSPPRDRGGYTF. CDR3 bases: TGCGCCAGCAGCCCTCCCCGGGACAGGGGTGGCTACACCTTC.

This clone came up a few times. The chain recombines TRBV3-1 (or the pseudogene TRBV3-2) with TRBJ1-1; 8 nucleotides agree with TRBD1. The CDR3 runs to 14 residues. Germline CDR1 LGHDT, CDR2 YNNKEL (reference sequence). V lost 4 bases and J lost 5; bases outside the gene matches: 6. CDR3: CASSRRGQNTEAFF. The CDR3 DNA follows: TGTGCCAGCAGCCGCAGGGGGCAAAATACTGAAGCTTTCTTT.